A single sample is the source of the 3 T cell receptor beta chains below, sequenced in a study of post-analysis software for immune sequencing data. Study-wide results and caveats: Comparison of patients with controls showed five TRBV segments more frequent in patients, TRBV5-6, TRBV5-1 and TRBV20-1 among them.

Their antigens remain unidentified. TCR beta cDNA libraries included unique molecular identifiers. MiXCR was run by TCRdb on the PCR reads, yielding one entry per CDR3 protein. The sample shows approximately 630,000 distinct CDR3 sequences, 59% of them seen only once. Source material: blood. The receptors derive from a girl under 10 years old with multiple sclerosis.

This clonotype has just a few counts. J is TRBJ1-5 and V is TRBV12-3 or TRBV12-4; D gene uncertain. This CDR3 is built from 13 residues. V gave up 3 bases and J gave up 7 bases, with 10 bases separating them. The DNA of the CDR3 is TGTGCCAGCAGTTTGAATTCGGGGCAGCCCCAGCATTTT. This codes for CASSLNSGQPQHF.

The chain combines TRBV29-1 with TRBJ2-3; 14 bases are a match to TRBD2. The CDR3 is 15 residues long. After removal of 7 bases from V and 5 bases from J, the junction contained 8 bases not matched to a gene. Germline values: CDR1 SQVTM, CDR2 ANQGSEA. The CDR3 loop is CSALRLAGGLDTQYF. In DNA form, the CDR3 reads TGCAGCGCCTTGCGACTAGCGGGGGGGCTAGATACGCAGTATTTT.

This clonotype was seen more than once but under ten times. The chain recombines TRBV9 with TRBJ2-7, with D hard to call. The ends were cut back, 0 bases at V and 6 bases at J, with 4 bases in the middle. The CDR3 loop spans 11 amino acids. CDR1 and CDR2 from the germline V gene are SGDLS and YYNGEE. The chain's CDR3 is CASSVGSEQYF. Written as DNA, the CDR3 is TGTGCCAGCAGCGTAGGGAGCGAGCAGTACTTC.